A single sample is the source of the 24 T cell receptor beta chains below, sequenced in a study of blood T cell repertoires in COVID-19. Measured with immunoSEQ multiplex PCR; TCRdb has only the in-frame clones, and not every one. The sample includes 170,000 or so clones, 60% to 80% of them seen just once. The sequenced material came from peripheral blood. The source of these receptors is a woman aged 65 to 85 with acute or convalescent COVID-19.

This sequence joins TRBV10-3 and TRBJ1-6, with TRBD1 identical over 9 bases. The J segment lost 0 bases and the V segment lost 9 bases, leaving 12 bases of the junction unmatched. The CDR3 is 18 amino acids. CDR1 is ENHRY and CDR2 is SYGVKD in the germline V gene. CDR3 residues: CAIGQGSLSGSYNSPLHF. The CDR3 bases are TGTGCCATAGGACAGGGGTCCCTTTCGGGCTCCTATAATTCACCCCTCCACTTT.

V is TRBV4-1 and J is TRBJ1-4; D may be TRBD1 (5 bases). The ends were cut back, 0 bases at V and 5 bases at J, with 25 bases in the middle. Germline V CDR1 and CDR2: MGHRA, YSYEKL. This CDR3 region has 20 residues. The CDR3 loop is CASSQDLYFRSSRGNEKLFF. The CDR3 nucleotides read TGCGCCAGCAGCCAAGATCTCTATTTTAGGAGCTCACGGGGGAATGAAAAACTGTTTTTT.

The chain has TRBV19 and TRBJ2-3; 9 bases are shared with TRBD2. This CDR3 has 15 amino acids. Trimming removed 7 bases from V and 0 bases from J; junction bases left unmatched: 5. Germline V CDR1 and CDR2: LNHDA, SQIVND (reference sequence). CDR3 sequence: CASNSGRTSTDTQYF. The CDR3 nucleotides are TGTGCCAGTAATAGCGGGAGAACTAGCACAGATACGCAGTATTTT.

The chain joins TRBV6-6 to TRBJ1-5; possible D gene TRBD1, 5 bases. The CDR3 covers 13 residues. The V gene lost 2 bases and the J gene lost 4 bases, with 6 bases spanning the gap. Germline-derived CDR1 and CDR2 are MNHNY and SVGAGI (reference sequence). CDR3 coding DNA: TGTGCCAGCAGTTACGGGGCAAATCAGCCCCAGCATTTT. Protein: CASSYGANQPQHF.

The chain carries TRBV9 and TRBJ1-6; 7 nucleotides align to TRBD1. The CDR3 covers 14 residues. Germline V gives CDR1 SGDLS, CDR2 YYNGEE. Trimming at V came to 6 bases and at J to 6 bases, leaving 6 bases not matched to a gene. This chain's CDR3 is CASTGGLFNSPLHF. As DNA, the CDR3 is TGTGCCAGCACAGGGGGACTGTTTAATTCACCCCTCCACTTT.

This chain connects TRBV29-1 to TRBJ1-3; D is uncertain. V lost 2 bases to trimming and J lost 0 bases, with 8 bases between them. CDR3 length: 14 residues. Germline CDR1 and CDR2: SQVTM and ANQGSEA. CDR3 nucleotides: TGCAGCGTTGAAAAAATGGCCTCTGGAAACACCATATATTTT. It translates to CSVEKMASGNTIYF. The full variable domain, completed using reference TRBV29-1 and TRBJ1-3, is SAVISQKPSRDICQRGTSLTIQCQVDSQVTMMFWYRQQPGQSLTLIATANQGSEATYESGFVIDKFPISRPNLTFSTLTVSNMSPEDSSIYLCSVEKMASGNTIYFGEGSWLTVV.

This chain joins TRBV15 and TRBJ2-3; possible D gene TRBD2, 6 bases. Trimming took 5 bases from V and 0 from J, leaving 12 bases between them. The CDR3 is made up of 15 amino acids. Germline V gene lookup returns CDR1 LNHNV and CDR2 YYDKDF (reference sequence). CDR3 nucleotide sequence: TGTGCCACCAGCCCTGGGGCGGGGAGCACAGATACGCAGTATTTT. Translating gives CATSPGAGSTDTQYF.

V usage is TRBV9 and J usage is TRBJ1-1, with unresolved D. V shed 3 bases and J shed 6 bases, with 15 bases lying between them. The CDR3 has 14 amino acids. Germline V lookup: CDR1 SGDLS, CDR2 YYNGEE. This CDR3 reads CASSARDIGAEAFF. The CDR3, as DNA: TGTGCCAGCAGCGCCCGGGATATTGGAGCTGAAGCTTTCTTT. The whole variable domain, remainder taken from reference TRBV9 and TRBJ1-1, is DSGVTQTPKHLITATGQRVTLRCSPRSGDLSVYWYQQSLDQGLQFLIQYYNGEERAKGNILERFSAQQFPDLHSELNLSSLELGDSALYFCASSARDIGAEAFFGQGTRLTVV.

The chain combines TRBV30 with TRBJ1-2; maybe TRBD1 (5 bases). This CDR3 has 13 amino acids. V lost 3 bases and J 4 bases, leaving 12 bases between the germline ends. CDR1 GTSNPN and CDR2 SVGIG come from the germline V gene (reference sequence). CDR3 amino acids: CAWSRQLVYGYTF. In DNA form, the CDR3 reads TGTGCCTGGAGCCGACAGTTAGTCTATGGCTACACCTTC.

The chain employs TRBV24-1 and TRBJ2-5, with TRBD1 as a possible D gene (8 bases). The CDR3 is made up of 16 amino acids. Germline CDR1 KGHDR, CDR2 SFDVKD. Trimming stripped 5 bases from V and 5 bases from J, with 20 bases between. CDR3 residues: CATSGRDRRGSETQYF. CDR3 bases: TGTGCCACCAGTGGTCGGGACAGGCGGGGGAGCGAGACCCAGTACTTC.

This clone was seen a few times. J is TRBJ1-4 and V is TRBV15; D unresolved. Germline V CDR1 and CDR2: LNHNV, YYDKDF (reference sequence). The CDR3 extends over 13 amino acids. Trimming took off 4 bases at V and 8 bases at J, with 11 bases between the two ends. The CDR3 DNA reads TGTGCCACCAGCATCACCTTCGGGGAAAAACTGTTTTTT. This encodes CATSITFGEKLFF. Full variable domain (remainder filled in from reference TRBV15 and TRBJ1-4): DAMVIQNPRYQVTQFGKPVTLSCSQTLNHNVMYWYQQKSSQAPKLLFHYYDKDFNNEADTPDNFQSRRPNTSFCFLDIRSPGLGDTAMYLCATSITFGEKLFFGSGTQLSVL.

The gene calls are TRBV29-1 and TRBJ1-2; 8 positions match TRBD1. Germline V gene data show CDR1 as SQVTM and CDR2 as ANQGSEA. This CDR3 is built from 13 residues. With V trimmed by 4 bases and J by 8 bases, 9 bases remained unmatched. CDR3 in amino acids: CSVGTGGNGGYTF. CDR3 coding DNA: TGCAGCGTTGGAACAGGGGGTAACGGGGGCTACACCTTC. Supplemented by reference TRBV29-1 and TRBJ1-2, the full variable domain reads SAVISQKPSRDICQRGTSLTIQCQVDSQVTMMFWYRQQPGQSLTLIATANQGSEATYESGFVIDKFPISRPNLTFSTLTVSNMSPEDSSIYLCSVGTGGNGGYTFGSGTRLTVV.

The rearrangement joins TRBV7-6 to TRBJ2-3; the match to TRBD2 covers 10 bases. V lost 6 bases, J lost 6 bases, and 9 bases stayed unmatched. The CDR3 extends over 15 amino acids. Per the germline V gene, CDR1 is SGHVS and CDR2 is FNYEAQ. This chain's CDR3 is CASSPSGSLGDTQYF. CDR3 nucleotide sequence: TGTGCCAGCAGTCCTAGCGGGAGTCTAGGGGATACGCAGTATTTT.

This clone showed up just a few times. The rearrangement joins TRBV7-9 to TRBJ1-2; 8 nucleotides match TRBD1. This CDR3 region has 15 residues. Germline V CDR1 and CDR2: SEHNR, FQNEAQ (reference sequence). V was pared by 2 bases and J by 7 bases, with 9 bases of the junction left unmatched. Here the CDR3 DNA reads TGTGCCAGCAGCTTAAATACCAGGGGGCGGTCTGGCTACACCTTC. It translates to CASSLNTRGRSGYTF.

The CDR3 DNA follows: TGTGCCAGCGACTCCCCCCTGAACACTGAAGCTTTCTTT. Encoded protein: CASDSPLNTEAFF. The chain uses TRBV18 and TRBJ1-1, with no clear D. V was pared by 8 bases and J by 0 bases, with 10 bases between. The CDR3 consists of 13 residues. CDR1 KGHSH and CDR2 LQKENI come from the germline V gene. The full variable domain, its missing parts supplied by reference TRBV18 and TRBJ1-1, is NAGVMQNPRHLVRRRGQEARLRCSPMKGHSHVYWYRQLPEEGLKFMVYLQKENIIDESGMPKERFSAEFPKEGPSILRIQQVVRGDSAAYFCASDSPLNTEAFFGQGTRLTVV.

The chain combines TRBV7-3 with TRBJ1-1, with D unclear. V lost 0 bases and J lost 5, with 10 bases in between. This CDR3 contains 14 residues. The germline gives CDR1 SGHTA, CDR2 FQGTGA. CDR3 DNA: TGTGCCAGCAGCTTAACTGGCGGAGAGACTGAAGCTTTCTTT. It is translated as CASSLTGGETEAFF.

The chain combines TRBV7-3 with TRBJ2-1; 10 nucleotides match TRBD2. CDR1 and CDR2 from the germline V gene are SGHTA and FQGTGA. J lost 6 bases, V lost 2 bases, and 16 bases had no gene match. The CDR3 is 19 residues long. This CDR3 is CASSLVLAGGFRSPNEQFF. CDR3 sequence (DNA): TGTGCCAGCAGCTTAGTCTTAGCGGGAGGCTTTAGGAGTCCCAATGAGCAGTTCTTC.

The rearrangement joins TRBV3-1 (or the pseudogene TRBV3-2) to TRBJ2-2, with TRBD2 as a possible D gene (5 bases). Trimming left V 4 bases short and J 5 bases short, with 17 bases between. This CDR3 comprises 16 residues. Germline-derived CDR1 and CDR2 are LGHDT and YNNKEL (reference sequence). CDR3 amino acids: CASSLRKGVGTGELFF. For the CDR3, the DNA is TGTGCCAGCAGCCTGAGAAAGGGAGTTGGTACCGGGGAGCTGTTTTTT.

The V gene is TRBV30, the J gene TRBJ1-3; TRBD1 might be the D (6 bases). Germline CDR1 GTSNPN, CDR2 SVGIG (reference sequence). The CDR3 extends over 21 amino acids. Trimming pared 4 bases from V and 1 base from J, leaving 32 bases between. CDR3 loop: CAWMPRPGTLGNKGSGNTIYF. In DNA, the CDR3 is TGTGCCTGGATGCCGCGCCCCGGGACACTCGGCAACAAGGGTTCTGGAAACACCATATATTTT.

This clone has only a few counts. The rearrangement links TRBV5-1 to TRBJ1-4; D gene unclear. Germline V gene lookup returns CDR1 SGHRS and CDR2 YFSETQ. The CDR3 loop spans 14 amino acids. V was pared by 9 bases and J by 0 bases, with 12 bases between. DNA for the CDR3: TGCGCCACTTTATGGAGGCCAACTAATGAAAAACTGTTTTTT. Amino acids: CATLWRPTNEKLFF.

This rearrangement joins TRBV7-9 to TRBJ2-1; D unclear. V was trimmed by 5 bases and J by 7 bases, leaving 6 bases between them. The CDR3 is 11 residues long. In germline, CDR1 is SEHNR, CDR2 FQNEAQ (reference sequence). The CDR3 DNA is TGTGCCAGCAGCCCGGGTAATGAGCAGTTCTTC. As protein: CASSPGNEQFF. The whole variable domain, filled in from reference TRBV7-9 and TRBJ2-1, reads DTGVSQNPRHKITKRGQNVTFRCDPISEHNRLYWYRQTLGQGPEFLTYFQNEAQLEKSRLLSDRFSAERPKGSFSTLEIQRTEQGDSAMYLCASSPGNEQFFGPGTRLTVL.

This clone was observed many times. The rearrangement links TRBV24-1 to TRBJ1-2; D unresolved. From germline, CDR1 is KGHDR and CDR2 SFDVKD. CDR3 length: 13 amino acids. V was clipped by 8 bases and J by 0 bases, with 9 bases between them. CDR3 residues: CATNPGTNYGYTF. The CDR3 DNA reads TGTGCCACCAACCCGGGGACTAACTATGGCTACACCTTC.

This clone was seen a few times. The chain recombines TRBV6-2 or TRBV6-3 with TRBJ1-1; D perhaps matches TRBD1 (5 bases). Trimming removed 2 bases from V and 4 bases from J, with 17 bases in between. The CDR3 loop spans 16 amino acids. Germline CDR1 reads MNHEY; CDR2 reads SVGEGT. CDR3 nucleotide sequence: TGTGCCAGCAGTTACACTGGAGGGGAGTTGAGCACTGAAGCTTTCTTT. Amino acids: CASSYTGGELSTEAFF.

The rearrangement links TRBV7-6 to TRBJ1-1; 7 nucleotides line up with TRBD1. Germline assignment: CDR1 SGHVS and CDR2 FNYEAQ. The junction had 7 bases not matched to a gene; V was cut back by 3 bases and J by 0 bases. This CDR3 is 16 amino acids long. The CDR3 DNA follows: TGTGCCAGCAGCTTTCTGGGACAGCAAGTGAACACTGAAGCTTTCTTT. Translating gives CASSFLGQQVNTEAFF. Looking up the rest from reference TRBV7-6 and TRBJ1-1 gives the full variable domain: GAGVSQSPRYKVTKRGQDVALRCDPISGHVSLYWYRQALGQGPEFLTYFNYEAQQDKSGLPNDRFSAERPEGSISTLTIQRTEQRDSAMYRCASSFLGQQVNTEAFFGQGTRLTVV.